These 13 T cell receptor beta chains were sequenced from one sample in a study of spatial heterogeneity in lung cancer. TCRdb analysed the 5' RACE reads with MiXCR anew, one entry per CDR3 protein. The table lists tens of thousands of distinct CDR3 sequences, about 4.3% of them singletons, with less than 45% in the top ten. Regarding time point: sample taken at primary tumor resection. Whole RNA, which was extracted from tumor, nontumor lung tissue or frozen PBMC, was sequenced without any cell sorting. The sample consisted of PBMCs, taken at surgery. These receptors were taken from a male donor with early-stage non-small cell lung cancer.

This clonotype came up many times. J is TRBJ2-1 and V is TRBV28, with 9 bases matching TRBD2. The V segment lost 7 bases and the J segment 8 bases; nucleotides outside the gene matches: 15. The CDR3 is 16 amino acids. The germline V gene encodes CDR1 MDHEN and CDR2 SYDVKM. The CDR3 loop is CASNRGSSGRIYEQFF. The CDR3, as DNA: TGTGCCAGCAATAGGGGAAGTAGCGGGAGAATCTATGAGCAGTTCTTC.

In its sample, this clonotype was seen many times. J is TRBJ1-6 and V is TRBV28, with D unresolved. Germline V gene lookup returns CDR1 MDHEN and CDR2 SYDVKM. V was pared by 7 bases and J by 14 bases, with 18 bases between. The CDR3 spans 13 residues. CDR3 DNA sequence: TGTGCCAGCAAGCGGGCAGGAGGTGCAACCCTCCACTTT. The encoded protein is CASKRAGGATLHF.

This clonotype occurred many times. The J gene is TRBJ2-1, the V gene TRBV5-6; tentatively, D is TRBD2 (6 bases). The CDR3 is made up of 16 amino acids. V was clipped by 4 bases and J by 4 bases, with 18 bases between them. Germline CDR1 is SGHDT and CDR2 is YYEEEE. CDR3 sequence: CASSLPGVGPYNEQFF. The CDR3 DNA is TGTGCCAGCAGCCTCCCGGGGGTCGGTCCTTACAATGAGCAGTTCTTC.

This clonotype came up many times. V is TRBV7-9 and J is TRBJ2-7; D unclear. Germline CDR1 SEHNR, CDR2 FQNEAQ (reference sequence). This CDR3 has 12 residues. V lost 5 bases and J lost 5, with 10 bases in between. CDR3 DNA: TGTGCCAGCAGCGCCCCCTGGGACGAGCAGTACTTC. It codes for CASSAPWDEQYF.

This clonotype was seen at least ten times. The chain has TRBV20-1 and TRBJ1-5; 7 bases map to TRBD1. CDR1 is DFQATT, CDR2 SNEGSKA, per germline (reference sequence). After removal of 1 base from V and 7 bases from J, the junction contained 4 bases not matched to a gene. CDR3 length: 13 residues. The chain's CDR3 is CSARVTGQQPQHF. In nucleotides, the CDR3 is TGCAGTGCTAGAGTGACAGGGCAACAGCCCCAGCATTTT.

The genes are TRBV7-6 and TRBJ2-7, with D possibly being TRBD1 (5 bases). Germline CDR1 and CDR2: SGHVS and FNYEAQ. This CDR3 spans 12 amino acids. Trimming took off 0 bases at V and 13 bases at J, with 13 bases between the two ends. The CDR3 bases are TGTGCCAGCAGCTTAGCCCAGGGTGTTAGTTACTTC. Its protein is CASSLAQGVSYF.

This clonotype appeared many times. The chain couples TRBV12-3 or TRBV12-4 to TRBJ1-1; a weak D match, TRBD1 (5 bases). The CDR3 length is 15 residues. V shed 5 bases and J shed 3 bases, with 16 bases lying between them. CDR3 residues: CASSGGPREDTEAFF. As DNA, the CDR3 is TGTGCCAGCAGTGGGGGACCACGAGAAGACACTGAAGCTTTCTTT.

This clonotype was picked up a small number of times. V gene TRBV19 combines with J gene TRBJ1-2; 8 positions match TRBD1. The CDR3 consists of 16 residues. Trimming cost V 1 base and J 4 bases; bases outside gene matches: 8. Germline CDR1 is LNHDA and CDR2 is SQIVND (reference sequence). This CDR3 is CASSIAVGRGPYGYTF. CDR3 coding DNA: TGTGCCAGTAGTATAGCCGTCGGCAGGGGGCCCTATGGCTACACCTTC.

This clonotype was seen at least ten times. This chain's CDR3 is CASSVGGLGANVLTF. The CDR3 DNA follows: TGTGCCAGCAGCGTAGGAGGGCTCGGGGCCAACGTCCTGACTTTC. V and J are TRBV9 and TRBJ2-6, with D possibly being TRBD2 (5 bases). Germline CDR1 is SGDLS and CDR2 is YYNGEE. The V end lost 0 bases, the J end lost 4 bases, and 8 bases lay between the germline ends. This CDR3 contains 15 residues.

In its sample, this clonotype was seen many times. This rearrangement joins TRBV28 to TRBJ2-2; D gene unclear. Germline V lookup: CDR1 MDHEN, CDR2 SYDVKM. This CDR3 has 13 residues. Trimming took 6 bases from V and 4 from J, leaving 9 bases between them. In DNA, the CDR3 is TGTGCCAGCAGGCAGCCGGTCACCGGGGAGCTGTTTTTT. Its translation: CASRQPVTGELFF.

This clonotype has ten or more counts. The J gene is TRBJ2-1, the V gene TRBV6-2 or TRBV6-3, with TRBD1 matching over 7 bases. Germline CDR1 is MNHEY and CDR2 is SVGEGT. This CDR3 has 13 amino acids. J gave up 4 bases and V 8 bases, and 5 bases lay outside the gene matches. In DNA, the CDR3 is TGTGCCAGCTTGGACAGGTTATACAATGAGCAGTTCTTC. Protein: CASLDRLYNEQFF.

This clonotype was counted many times. The chain joins TRBV28 to TRBJ2-1, with D possibly being TRBD1 or TRBD2 (5 bases each). This CDR3 contains 16 residues. Germline lookup yields CDR1 MDHEN and CDR2 SYDVKM. Trimming took off 6 bases at V and 9 bases at J, with 24 bases between the two ends. CDR3 protein: CASRDYSGPGTGEQFF. The CDR3, as DNA: TGTGCCAGCAGAGACTATTCGGGGCCGGGGACCGGTGAGCAGTTCTTC.

This clonotype was counted at least ten times. The V and J genes are TRBV4-3 and TRBJ1-2; 9 nucleotides match TRBD1. CDR1 is LGHNA and CDR2 is YSLEER in the germline V gene. This CDR3 has 14 amino acids. Losses at the gene ends were 4 bases for V and 8 bases for J; bases not matched to a gene: 8. The CDR3 DNA reads as TGCGCCAGCAGCCGATCCGGGACAGGGAAAGGCTACACCTTC. Translated, it gives CASSRSGTGKGYTF.